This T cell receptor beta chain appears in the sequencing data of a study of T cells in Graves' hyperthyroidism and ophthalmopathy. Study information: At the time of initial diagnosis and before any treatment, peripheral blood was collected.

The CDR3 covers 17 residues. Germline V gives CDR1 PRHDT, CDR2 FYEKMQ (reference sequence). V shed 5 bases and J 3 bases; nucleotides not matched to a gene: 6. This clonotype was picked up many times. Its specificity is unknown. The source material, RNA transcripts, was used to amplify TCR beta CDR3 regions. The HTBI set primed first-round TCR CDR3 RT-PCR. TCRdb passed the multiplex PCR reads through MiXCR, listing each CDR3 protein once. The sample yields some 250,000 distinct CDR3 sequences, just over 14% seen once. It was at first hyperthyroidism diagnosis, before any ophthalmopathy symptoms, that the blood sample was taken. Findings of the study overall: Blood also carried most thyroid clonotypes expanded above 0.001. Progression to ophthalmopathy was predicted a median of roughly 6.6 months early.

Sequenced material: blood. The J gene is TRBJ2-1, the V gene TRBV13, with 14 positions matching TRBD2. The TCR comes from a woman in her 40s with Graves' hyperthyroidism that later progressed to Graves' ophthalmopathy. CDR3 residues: CASSLFGLAGGYNEQFF. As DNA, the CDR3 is TGTGCCAGCAGCCTCTTTGGACTAGCGGGAGGCTACAATGAGCAGTTCTTC.